The clone carrying this T cell receptor beta chain was counted a single time. V was clipped by 7 bases and J by 1 base; unmatched bases: 7. The germline V gene has CDR1 LNHDA and CDR2 SQIVND (reference sequence). The CDR3 has 15 amino acids. These data come from a study of cytomegalovirus exposure and HLA in healthy donors. The data were produced by immunoSEQ multiplex PCR, yet TCRdb's version contains in-frame clones alone and is incomplete. The sample includes 45,000 to 65,000 clones, roughly 90% of them seen just once. The sequence came from a man younger than 35 in good health and CMV-seronegative. The V gene is TRBV19, the J gene TRBJ2-1; TRBD2 matches at 7 bases. The sequencing sample was made of PBMCs. The CDR3 bases are TGTGCCAGTACCCCCACTAGCGTGTCCTACAATGAGCAGTTCTTC. This sequence encodes CASTPTSVSYNEQFF.